This T cell receptor beta chain was captured by sequencing in a study of shared clonotypes between healthy human individuals. Study-level points and caveats: A generally larger estimated richness was seen in naive subsets than in memory subsets. An anticipated effect of sequencing depth on clonotype sharing among donors was recognized. The study found approximately 5% of naive CD4 clonotypes shared across a few donors.

As to this clone: Its matching antigen is unknown.

The data were produced by immunoSEQ multiplex PCR, yet TCRdb's version contains in-frame clones alone and is incomplete. The sample has 1.4 million to 1.5 million clones, 95% to 97% seen once; the top ten hold approximately 1.2%. Naive CD4+ cells were CD45RA-selected; the remaining cells were memory. V lost 4 bases and J lost 9; bases outside the gene matches: 8. Germline V gene sequence: CDR1 SEHNR, CDR2 FQNEAQ (reference sequence). The CDR3 loop spans 15 amino acids. This chain connects TRBV7-9 to TRBJ2-1, with 11 bases identical to TRBD2. The specimen sequenced was naive CD4+ T cells sorted from blood. Subset in this sample: CD45RA+ positively selected. The TCR was taken from a young man in good health. The CDR3 sequence: CASSYASGRFSEQFF. The DNA for the CDR3 is TGTGCCAGCAGCTATGCTAGCGGGAGGTTTAGTGAGCAGTTCTTC. Filled out from reference TRBV7-9 and TRBJ2-1, the complete variable domain reads DTGVSQNPRHKITKRGQNVTFRCDPISEHNRLYWYRQTLGQGPEFLTYFQNEAQLEKSRLLSDRFSAERPKGSFSTLEIQRTEQGDSAMYLCASSYASGRFSEQFFGPGTRLTVL.